This is a list of T cell receptor beta chains from one sample in a study of T cell repertoires in cytomegalovirus infection. In TCRdb, the reads were re-called with MiXCR into one record per CDR3 protein. The sample lists 510,000 or so distinct CDR3 sequences, about 30% occurring once. The specimen sequenced was PBMCs. These receptors all stem from a human donor in good health (CMV status not recorded). Some clones in this sample may be carry-over from other donors' samples. Both conserved end residues are part of each CDR3. Each record gives: CDR3 protein, CDR3 DNA, V gene, clone size, D gene, J gene. The D gene is left open where the match is weak. Some rows mark clone size as missing; the rest say once, few, many or name a class of expanded clone.

CDR3: CASSLLGGQTGELFF
DNA: TGTGCCAGCAGCTTATTAGGGGGACAAACCGGGGAGCTGTTTTTT
V: TRBV7-2
size: few
D: -
J: TRBJ2-2

CDR3: CASSEKWSTASGQETQYF
DNA: TGTGCCAGCAGTGAAAAGTGGTCGACGGCTAGCGGACAAGAGACCCAGTACTTC
V: TRBV2
size: -
D: TRBD2
J: TRBJ2-5

CDR3: CASSKRGANTEAFF
DNA: TGTGCCAGCAGTAAGAGAGGGGCGAACACTGAAGCTTTCTTT
V: TRBV6-2/TRBV6-3
size: few
D: -
J: TRBJ1-1

CDR3: CASSFSHRNTEAFF
DNA: TGTGCCAGCAGCTTCAGCCACCGAAACACTGAAGCTTTCTTT
V: TRBV5-6
size: few
D: -
J: TRBJ1-1

CDR3: CASSVTGDSYNEQFF
DNA: TGTGCCAGCAGCGTCACAGGGGATTCCTACAATGAGCAGTTCTTC
V: TRBV9
size: few
D: TRBD1
J: TRBJ2-1

CDR3: CASSTHRDEQYF
DNA: TGTGCCAGCAGCACCCACAGAGACGAGCAGTACTTC
V: TRBV7-2
size: -
D: -
J: TRBJ2-7

CDR3: CASSVVGAPHGELFF
DNA: TGTGCCAGCAGCGTAGTGGGGGCGCCCCACGGGGAGCTGTTTTTT
V: TRBV9
size: -
D: -
J: TRBJ2-2

CDR3: CASSMGLAGYNEQFF
DNA: TGTGCCAGTAGTATGGGACTAGCGGGGTACAATGAGCAGTTCTTC
V: TRBV19
size: -
D: TRBD2
J: TRBJ2-1

CDR3: CASSFWGHNQPQHF
DNA: TGTGCCAGCAGTTTCTGGGGCCACAATCAGCCCCAGCATTTT
V: TRBV12-3/TRBV12-4
size: many
D: -
J: TRBJ1-5

CDR3: CASSFGTANSPLHF
DNA: TGTGCCAGCAGCTTCGGGACAGCAAATTCACCCCTCCACTTT
V: TRBV7-3
size: many
D: TRBD1
J: TRBJ1-6

CDR3: CASSLASGSGDTQYF
DNA: TGTGCCAGCAGCTTGGCTAGCGGGAGCGGAGATACGCAGTATTTT
V: TRBV7-2
size: many
D: TRBD2
J: TRBJ2-3

CDR3: CASSQARDRGQGKLFF
DNA: TGCGCCAGCAGCCAAGCGAGGGACAGGGGCCAAGGAAAACTGTTTTTT
V: TRBV4-3
size: -
D: TRBD1
J: TRBJ1-4

CDR3: CASSHSGNEQYF
DNA: TGTGCCAGCAGCCACTCCGGGAACGAGCAGTACTTC
V: TRBV3-1
size: -
D: -
J: TRBJ2-7

CDR3: CASSTNSNQPQHF
DNA: TGTGCCAGTAGTACCAATAGCAATCAGCCCCAGCATTTT
V: TRBV19
size: few
D: -
J: TRBJ1-5

CDR3: CASSDDTRRTGSYEQYF
DNA: TGTGCCAGCAGTGATGACACGAGACGCACAGGCTCCTACGAGCAGTACTTC
V: TRBV25-1
size: -
D: -
J: TRBJ2-7

CDR3: CASSEGVGYGYTF
DNA: TGCGCCAGCAGTGAGGGCGTTGGCTATGGCTACACCTTC
V: TRBV10-2
size: -
D: -
J: TRBJ1-2

CDR3: CAPGANRRYEQYF
DNA: TGTGCCCCCGGGGCTAACAGGAGGTACGAGCAGTACTTC
V: TRBV6-2/TRBV6-3
size: -
D: -
J: TRBJ2-7

CDR3: CASSQNLANQVYEQYF
DNA: TGCGCCAGCAGCCAAAATCTAGCGAACCAGGTGTACGAGCAGTACTTC
V: TRBV4-3
size: few
D: -
J: TRBJ2-7

CDR3: CASSNRQGLSDTQYF
DNA: TGTGCCAGCAGCAACAGACAGGGGTTGTCAGATACGCAGTATTTT
V: TRBV7-9
size: few
D: TRBD1
J: TRBJ2-3

CDR3: CASSPGTGLSTEKQYF
DNA: TGTGCCAGCAGCCCCGGGACAGGGCTTAGCACAGAAAAGCAGTATTTT
V: TRBV11-2
size: -
D: TRBD1
J: TRBJ2-3

CDR3: CASSLAGNSNEQFF
DNA: TGTGCCAGCAGCTTAGCAGGGAACAGTAATGAGCAGTTCTTC
V: TRBV7-2
size: many
D: -
J: TRBJ2-1

CDR3: CSALIGQGGSSPLHF
DNA: TGCAGTGCTCTGATTGGACAGGGGGGAAGTTCACCCCTCCACTTT
V: TRBV20-1
size: many
D: TRBD1
J: TRBJ1-6

CDR3: CASSATQGNTIYF
DNA: TGTGCCAGCAGCGCAACACAGGGAAACACCATATATTTT
V: TRBV7-8
size: many
D: -
J: TRBJ1-3

CDR3: CASSLGGRTETQYF
DNA: TGTGCCAGCAGTTTGGGGGGCCGGACGGAGACCCAGTACTTC
V: TRBV28
size: -
D: -
J: TRBJ2-5

CDR3: CASSLDRGKGYTF
DNA: TGTGCCAGCAGTCTAGACAGGGGAAAAGGCTACACCTTC
V: TRBV28
size: few
D: TRBD1
J: TRBJ1-2

CDR3: CASSAGTGARRGYTF
DNA: TGTGCCAGCAGCGCGGGGACAGGGGCTCGGCGGGGCTACACCTTC
V: TRBV6-5
size: -
D: TRBD1
J: TRBJ1-2